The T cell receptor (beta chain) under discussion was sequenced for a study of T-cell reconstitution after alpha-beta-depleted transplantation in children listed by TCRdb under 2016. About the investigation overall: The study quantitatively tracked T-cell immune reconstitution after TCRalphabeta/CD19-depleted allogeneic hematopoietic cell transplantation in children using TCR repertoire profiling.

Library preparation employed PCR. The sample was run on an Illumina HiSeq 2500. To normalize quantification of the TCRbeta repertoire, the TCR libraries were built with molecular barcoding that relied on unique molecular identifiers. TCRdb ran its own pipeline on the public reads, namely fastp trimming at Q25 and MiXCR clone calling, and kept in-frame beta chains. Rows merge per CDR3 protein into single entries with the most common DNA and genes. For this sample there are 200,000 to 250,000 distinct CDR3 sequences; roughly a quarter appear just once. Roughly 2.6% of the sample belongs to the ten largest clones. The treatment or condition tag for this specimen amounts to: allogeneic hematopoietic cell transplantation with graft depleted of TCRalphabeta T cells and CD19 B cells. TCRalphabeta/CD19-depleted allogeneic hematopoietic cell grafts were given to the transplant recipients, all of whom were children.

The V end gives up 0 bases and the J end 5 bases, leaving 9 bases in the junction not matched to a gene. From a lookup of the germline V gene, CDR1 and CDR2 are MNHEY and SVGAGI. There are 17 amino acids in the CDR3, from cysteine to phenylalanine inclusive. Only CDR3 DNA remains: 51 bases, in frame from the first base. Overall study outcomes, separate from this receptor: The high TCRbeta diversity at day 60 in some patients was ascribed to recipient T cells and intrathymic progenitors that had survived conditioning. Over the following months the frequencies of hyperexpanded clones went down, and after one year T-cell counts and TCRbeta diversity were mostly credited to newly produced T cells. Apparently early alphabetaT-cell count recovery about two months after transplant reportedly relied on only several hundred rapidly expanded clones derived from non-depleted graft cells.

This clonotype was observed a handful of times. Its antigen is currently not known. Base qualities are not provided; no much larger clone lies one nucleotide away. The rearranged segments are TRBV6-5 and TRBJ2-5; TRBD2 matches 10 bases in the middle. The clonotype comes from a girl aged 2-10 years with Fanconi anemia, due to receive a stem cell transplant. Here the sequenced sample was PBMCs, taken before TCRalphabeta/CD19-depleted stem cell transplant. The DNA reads TGTGCCAGCAGTTACTCGAGACTAGCGGGTCCCGGGGAGACCCAGTACTTC. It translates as CASSYSRLAGPGETQYF.